This TCR beta chain was documented in a study of OX40 agonist ivuxolimab in advanced cancers. About the research overall: Earlier anti-PD-1, anti-PD-L1 or anti-CTLA-4 therapy was permitted; 35% to 50% had received some. Whole-study results and caveats: Not determined was the antigen specificity of the expanded peripheral T cells. At 0.1 to 3.0 mg/kg, clonal expansion of CD4+ and CD8+ blood T cells had occurred by week 6.

Produced via immunoSEQ multiplex PCR; TCRdb's table is partial and in-frame only. The table lists about 68,000 clones, about 90% of them singletons, with approximately 0.32% in the top ten. Regarding this clone: Its target is unknown.

Sequenced here: CD4+ or CD8+ T cells sorted from blood, sampled in a trial of the OX40 agonist ivuxolimab. This sequence was found in an adult with an advanced solid tumor such as melanoma, head and neck, liver or kidney cancer.

Here the CDR3 reads CASSPGTGVNNQPQHF. In nucleotides, the CDR3 is TGCGCCAGCAGCCCGGGGACAGGGGTTAACAATCAGCCCCAGCATTTT. The rearrangement uses TRBV4-1 and TRBJ1-5; 10 bases map to TRBD1. The trim removed 4 bases at V and 3 bases at J, leaving 6 bases unmatched. The CDR3 runs to 16 residues. CDR1 is MGHRA and CDR2 is YSYEKL in the germline V gene.